This paragraph covers one T cell receptor beta chain sequence. Its target is unknown. A read error may be the cause here, since a much bigger clone is one base away. The V gene lost 4 bases and the J gene lost 12 bases, with 14 bases spanning the gap. From germline, CDR1 is SQVTM and CDR2 ANQGSEA. The CDR3 has 11 amino acids. The data derive from a study of identical twins. Notes on the study in general: Analyses based on zero insertions could be partly confounded by invariant MAIT and iNKT cells. Reduced insertions were recorded for abundant cord blood beta clonotypes, with no such pattern in memory repertoires. Weaker excess sharing between twins was seen in beta out-of-frame sequences.

The cDNA had a unique molecular identifier and a template-switch universal primer site. MiXCR, run by TCRdb on the 5' RACE reads, gives a single entry per CDR3 protein. The table has around 1.7 million distinct CDR3 sequences, about 30% seen once. This clonotype was obtained from a newborn girl in good health. The sequenced material came from cord blood. The chain couples TRBV29-1 to TRBJ2-3; D unresolved. The CDR3 loop is CSVGRPDEQYF. The CDR3 DNA follows: TGCAGCGTTGGCCGTCCAGATGAACAGTATTTT.